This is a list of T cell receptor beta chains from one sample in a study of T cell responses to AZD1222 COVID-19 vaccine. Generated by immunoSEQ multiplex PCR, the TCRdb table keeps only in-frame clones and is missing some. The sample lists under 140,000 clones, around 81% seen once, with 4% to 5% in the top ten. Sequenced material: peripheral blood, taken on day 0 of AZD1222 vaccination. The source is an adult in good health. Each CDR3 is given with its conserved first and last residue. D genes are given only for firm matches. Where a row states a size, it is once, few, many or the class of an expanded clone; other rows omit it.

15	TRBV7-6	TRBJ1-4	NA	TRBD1	TGTGCCAGCAGCAGTAACAGGGGCACTAATGAAAAACTGTTTTTT	CASSSNRGTNEKLFF
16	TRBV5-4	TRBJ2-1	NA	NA	TGTGCCAGCTATCGCGGGGCCGCTTCCCCCTTCAATGAGCAGTTCTTC	CASYRGAASPFNEQFF
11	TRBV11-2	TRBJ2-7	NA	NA	TGTGCCAGCAGCTTACGCTACGAGCAGTACTTC	CASSLRYEQYF
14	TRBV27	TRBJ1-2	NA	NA	TGTGCCAGCAGTTTAAAGGGCTCTAGGTATGGCTACACCTTC	CASSLKGSRYGYTF
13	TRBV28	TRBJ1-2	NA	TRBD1	TGTGCCAGCAGGCAGGGGGCTGGCTATGGCTACACCTTC	CASRQGAGYGYTF
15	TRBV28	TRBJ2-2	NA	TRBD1	TGTGCCAGCAGTGCAGGGGGCGCGGGAACCGGGGAGCTGTTTTTT	CASSAGGAGTGELFF
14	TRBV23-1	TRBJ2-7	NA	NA	TGCGCCAGCAACAGGACAGTGGACCCCTACGAGCAGTACTTC	CASNRTVDPYEQYF
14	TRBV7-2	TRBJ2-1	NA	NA	TGTGCCAGCAGCTTAGGGTCGGGAATAAATGAGCAGTTCTTC	CASSLGSGINEQFF
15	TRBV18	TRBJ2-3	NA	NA	TGTGCCAGCTCACTTGGCCCTAAGAGCACAGATACGCAGTATTTT	CASSLGPKSTDTQYF
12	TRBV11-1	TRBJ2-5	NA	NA	TGTGCCAGCAGCCCCCTCCAAGAGACCCAGTACTTC	CASSPLQETQYF
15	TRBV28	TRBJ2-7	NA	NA	TGTGCCAGCGCGTCTCCGAACGGGGGAGATTACGAGCAGTACTTC	CASASPNGGDYEQYF
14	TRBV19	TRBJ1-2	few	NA	TGTGCCAGTAGTGTCTCCAGGACCAACTATGGCTACACCTTC	CASSVSRTNYGYTF
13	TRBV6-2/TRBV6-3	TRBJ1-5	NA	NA	TGTGCCAGCAGTGACAGGAGAGATCAGCCCCAGCATTTT	CASSDRRDQPQHF
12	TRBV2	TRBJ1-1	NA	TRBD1	TGTGCCAGCAGCAGACAGGGGGCACGGGCTTTCTTT	CASSRQGARAFF
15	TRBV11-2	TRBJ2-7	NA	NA	TGTGCCAGCAGCTTTGGAGGGCGACGCCCTAGTGAGCAGTACTTC	CASSFGGRRPSEQYF
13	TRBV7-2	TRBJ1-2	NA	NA	TGTGCCAGCAGCTTAGCCACAGCAGAGGGCTACACCTTC	CASSLATAEGYTF
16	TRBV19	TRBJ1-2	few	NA	TGTGCCAGTAGTATAACACGTACAGGACTTAACTATGGCTACACCTTC	CASSITRTGLNYGYTF
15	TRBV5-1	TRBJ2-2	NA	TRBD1	TGCGCCAGCAGCAGGGACAGGCCGAGCACCGGGGAGCTGTTTTTT	CASSRDRPSTGELFF
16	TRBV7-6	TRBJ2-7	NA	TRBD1	TGTGCCAGCAGCTCGGCCGGGACAGGGCCCCTCTACGAGCAGTACTTC	CASSSAGTGPLYEQYF
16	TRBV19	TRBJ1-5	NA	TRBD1	TGTGCCAGTAGTGGCAGTGGACAGGGACGAAATCAGCCCCAGCATTTT	CASSGSGQGRNQPQHF
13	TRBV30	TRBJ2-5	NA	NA	TGTGCCTGGAGTGTAGGCAGACTGGAGACCCAGTACTTC	CAWSVGRLETQYF
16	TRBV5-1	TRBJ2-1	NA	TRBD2	TGCGCCAGCAGCCGATCTAGCGGGAGGGCCTACAATGAGCAGTTCTTC	CASSRSSGRAYNEQFF
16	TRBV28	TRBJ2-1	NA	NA	TGTGCCAGCAGTTTTGGGGCGGGTAAACTCTACAATGAGCAGTTCTTC	CASSFGAGKLYNEQFF
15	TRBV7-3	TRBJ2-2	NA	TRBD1	TGTGCCAGCAGTGATACAGGGGGCAACACCGGGGAGCTGTTTTTT	CASSDTGGNTGELFF
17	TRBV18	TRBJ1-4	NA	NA	TGTGCCAGCTCACCGTCGCCCGGGGGGGCGACTAATGAAAAACTGTTTTTT	CASSPSPGGATNEKLFF
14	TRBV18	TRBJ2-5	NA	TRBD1	TGTGCCAGCTCACGGGACAGTCCCCAAGAGACCCAGTACTTC	CASSRDSPQETQYF
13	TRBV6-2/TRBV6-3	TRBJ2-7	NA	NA	TGTGCCAGCAGTTACTTCCGGGGCTACGAGCAGTACTTC	CASSYFRGYEQYF
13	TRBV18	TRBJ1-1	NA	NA	TGTGCCAGCTCACCCCCAGGGCGAACTGAAGCTTTCTTT	CASSPPGRTEAFF
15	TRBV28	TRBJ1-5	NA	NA	TGTGCCAGCAGTCCTTCCGGGGGGTCGGAGCAGCCCCAGCATTTT	CASSPSGGSEQPQHF
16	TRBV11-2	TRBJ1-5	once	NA	TGTGCCAGCAGTCCAACAGGGACAAGGGGCAATCAGCCCCAGCATTTT	CASSPTGTRGNQPQHF
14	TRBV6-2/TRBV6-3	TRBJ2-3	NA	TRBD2	TGTGCCAGCAGCAGTAGCGGGAGCACAGATACGCAGTATTTT	CASSSSGSTDTQYF
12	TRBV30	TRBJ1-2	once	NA	TGTGCCTGGAGTGTAAGGGTAAAGGGCTACACCTTC	CAWSVRVKGYTF
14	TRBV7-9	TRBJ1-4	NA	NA	TGTGCCAGCAGCTCGACAGGCTATAATGAAAAACTGTTTTTT	CASSSTGYNEKLFF
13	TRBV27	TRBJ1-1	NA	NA	TGTGCCAGCAGTTTATCCTTGAACACTGAAGCTTTCTTT	CASSLSLNTEAFF
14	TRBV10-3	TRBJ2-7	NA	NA	TGTGCCATCAGTGAGCAGACTACAAGCTACGAGCAGTACTTC	CAISEQTTSYEQYF
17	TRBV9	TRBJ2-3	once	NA	TGTGCCAGCAGCGAAGCCCCTGGTGGGAGTTATTATAATACGCAGTATTTT	CASSEAPGGSYYNTQYF
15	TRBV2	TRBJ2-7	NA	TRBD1	TGTGCCAGCAGGGAAAGACAGGGTATCAGCCACGAGCAGTACTTC	CASRERQGISHEQYF
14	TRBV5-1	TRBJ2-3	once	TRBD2	TGCGCCAGCAGCTTGCAGCGGGAGGGAGATACGCAGTATTTT	CASSLQREGDTQYF
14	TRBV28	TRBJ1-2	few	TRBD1	TGTGCCAGCAGCCGCCAGACAGGGGCCTATGGCTACACCTTC	CASSRQTGAYGYTF
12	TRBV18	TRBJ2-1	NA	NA	TGTGCCAGCTCACCACCGTTGGGGTTGCAGTTCTTC	CASSPPLGLQFF
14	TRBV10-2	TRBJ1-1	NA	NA	TGCGCCAGCAGTGAGCTGGGGATACCCACTGAAGCTTTCTTT	CASSELGIPTEAFF
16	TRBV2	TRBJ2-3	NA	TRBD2	TGTGCCAGCAGGACGGGACTAGCGGCCTCGACAGATACGCAGTATTTT	CASRTGLAASTDTQYF
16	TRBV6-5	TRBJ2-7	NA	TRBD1	TGTGCCAGCAGTTACTCGCGGACAGGGGGCTTGGTCGAGCAGTACTTC	CASSYSRTGGLVEQYF
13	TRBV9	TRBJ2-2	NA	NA	TGTGCCAGCAGCGTAGCCGGTTCCGGGGAGCTGTTTTTT	CASSVAGSGELFF
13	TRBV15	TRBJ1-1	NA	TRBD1	TGTGCCACCAGCAGGACAGGGTGGACTGAAGCTTTCTTT	CATSRTGWTEAFF
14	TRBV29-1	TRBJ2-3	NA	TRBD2	TGCAGCGTTGAAGAGGGACTAGTCACAGATACGCAGTATTTT	CSVEEGLVTDTQYF
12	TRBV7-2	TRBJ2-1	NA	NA	TGTGCCAGCAGCTTAGGTTTGAGGGAGCAGTTCTTC	CASSLGLREQFF
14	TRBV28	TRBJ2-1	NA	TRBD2	TGTGCCAGCAGGGGACTAGCGGGGTCCGATGAGCAGTTCTTC	CASRGLAGSDEQFF
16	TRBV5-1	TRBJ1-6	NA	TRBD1	TGCGCCAGCAGATCCGGCGGGGACAGGGATAATTCACCCCTCCACTTT	CASRSGGDRDNSPLHF
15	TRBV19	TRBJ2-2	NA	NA	TGTGCCAGTAGTACCCAAAACACTTACACCGGGGAGCTGTTTTTT	CASSTQNTYTGELFF
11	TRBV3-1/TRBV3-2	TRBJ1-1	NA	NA	TGTGCCAGCGTTCGGGGCACTGAAGCTTTCTTT	CASVRGTEAFF
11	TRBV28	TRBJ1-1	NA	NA	TGTGCCAGCAGCCAGAACACTGAAGCTTTCTTT	CASSQNTEAFF
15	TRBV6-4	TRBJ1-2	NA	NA	TGTGCCAGCAGTGCCAACTCAGGGGCAGGGCATGGCTACACCTTC	CASSANSGAGHGYTF
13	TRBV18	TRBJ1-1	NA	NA	TGTGCCAGCTCACGGGACCGGAACACTGAAGCTTTCTTT	CASSRDRNTEAFF
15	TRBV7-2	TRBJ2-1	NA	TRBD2	TGTGCCAGCAGCCTCGCGGGCGGGAGGGTTGCTGAGCAGTTCTTC	CASSLAGGRVAEQFF
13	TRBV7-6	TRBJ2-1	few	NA	TGTGCCAGCAGCTGGCAGGGATACAATGAGCAGTTCTTC	CASSWQGYNEQFF
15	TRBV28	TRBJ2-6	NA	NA	TGTGCCAGCAGCCGAGCTTCTTCTGGGGCCAACGTCCTGACTTTC	CASSRASSGANVLTF
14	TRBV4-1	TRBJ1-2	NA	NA	TGCGCCAGCAGCCAAGGGGGAGGGCTCTATGGCTACACCTTC	CASSQGGGLYGYTF
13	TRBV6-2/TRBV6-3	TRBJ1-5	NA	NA	TGTGCCAGCAGTTACCTAGCTCTGGAGCCCCAGCATTTT	CASSYLALEPQHF
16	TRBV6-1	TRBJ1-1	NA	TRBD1	TGTGCCAGCAGTGCCTCGACAGGGAGGGTAAACACTGAAGCTTTCTTT	CASSASTGRVNTEAFF